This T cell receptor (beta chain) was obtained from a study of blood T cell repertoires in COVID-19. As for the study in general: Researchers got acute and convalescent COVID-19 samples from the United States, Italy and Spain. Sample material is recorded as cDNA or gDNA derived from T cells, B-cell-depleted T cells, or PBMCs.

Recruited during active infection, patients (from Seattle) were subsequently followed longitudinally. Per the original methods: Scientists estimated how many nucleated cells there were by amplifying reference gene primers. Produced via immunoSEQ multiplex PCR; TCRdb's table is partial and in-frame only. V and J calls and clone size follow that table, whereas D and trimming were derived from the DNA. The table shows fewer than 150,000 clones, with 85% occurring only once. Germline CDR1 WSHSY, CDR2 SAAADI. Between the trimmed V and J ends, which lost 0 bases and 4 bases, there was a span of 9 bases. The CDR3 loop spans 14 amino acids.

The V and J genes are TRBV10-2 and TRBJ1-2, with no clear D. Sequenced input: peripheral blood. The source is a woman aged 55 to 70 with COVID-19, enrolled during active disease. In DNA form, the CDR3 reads TGCGCCAGCAGTGAGTCAACAGCATCCTATGGCTACACCTTC. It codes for CASSESTASYGYTF.